This TCR beta chain was sequenced in a study of blood T cell repertoires in COVID-19. Across the whole study: PBMCs, B-cell-depleted T cells, or T cells were the source of the cDNA or gDNA that made up the material.

CDR3 length: 12 amino acids. Per the germline V gene, CDR1 is GTSNPN and CDR2 is SVGIG (reference sequence). The ends were cut back, 0 bases at V and 10 bases at J, with 13 bases in the middle. As processed by the authors: Amplification of reference gene primers provided the estimated nucleated cell counts. The repertoire was sequenced with immunoSEQ multiplex PCR; TCRdb's copy has only in-frame clones and lacks some. V and J calls and clone size are those listed in that table; D and trimming were worked out from the DNA. The table has about 36,000 clones, around 89% seen once. Input material: peripheral blood. The origin of this receptor is a man between 60 and 75 years old with active or convalescent COVID-19. V usage is TRBV30 and J usage is TRBJ2-7; possible D gene TRBD1, 6 bases. CDR3 coding DNA: TGTGCCTGGAGTGTAGGGGGTGGGGAACAGTACTTC. As protein: CAWSVGGGEQYF.